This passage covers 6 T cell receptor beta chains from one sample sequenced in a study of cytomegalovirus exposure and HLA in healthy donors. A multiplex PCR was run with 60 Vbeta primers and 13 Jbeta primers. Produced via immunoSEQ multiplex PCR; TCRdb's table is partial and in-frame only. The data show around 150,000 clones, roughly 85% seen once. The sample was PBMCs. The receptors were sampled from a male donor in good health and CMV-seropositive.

The CDR3 is CASSVGQGAGNTIYF. The CDR3 DNA is TGTGCCAGCAGCGTAGGACAGGGGGCTGGAAACACCATATATTTT. V usage is TRBV9 and J usage is TRBJ1-3; TRBD1 matches at 9 bases. The length of the CDR3 is 15 residues. Germline V gene data show CDR1 as SGDLS and CDR2 as YYNGEE. V shed 0 bases and J 2 bases; nucleotides not matched to a gene: 0.

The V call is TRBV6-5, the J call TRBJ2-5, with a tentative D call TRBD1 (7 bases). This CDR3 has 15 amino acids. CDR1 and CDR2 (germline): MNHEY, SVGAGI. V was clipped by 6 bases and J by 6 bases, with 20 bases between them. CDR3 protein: CASRDRDGGAKTQYF. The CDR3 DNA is TGTGCCAGCAGAGACAGGGACGGGGGTGCAAAGACCCAGTACTTC.

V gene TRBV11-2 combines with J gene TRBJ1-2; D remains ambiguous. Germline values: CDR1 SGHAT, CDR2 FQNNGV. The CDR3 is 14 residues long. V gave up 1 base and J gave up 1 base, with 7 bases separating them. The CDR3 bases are TGTGCCAGCAGCTTAGTCCCGGGTAACTATGGCTACACCTTC. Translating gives CASSLVPGNYGYTF.

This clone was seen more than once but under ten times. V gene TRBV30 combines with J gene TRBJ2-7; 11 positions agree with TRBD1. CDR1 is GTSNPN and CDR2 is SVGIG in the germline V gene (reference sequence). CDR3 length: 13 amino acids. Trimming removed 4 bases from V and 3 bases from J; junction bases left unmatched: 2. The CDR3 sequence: CAWMGQGVYEQYF. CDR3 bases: TGTGCCTGGATGGGACAGGGGGTCTACGAGCAGTACTTC.

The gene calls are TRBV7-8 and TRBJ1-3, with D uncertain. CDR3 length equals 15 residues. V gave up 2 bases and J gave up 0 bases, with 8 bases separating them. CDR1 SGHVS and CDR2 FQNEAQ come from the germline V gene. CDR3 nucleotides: TGTGCCAGCAGCTTATTGGAGAGCTCTGGAAACACCATATATTTT. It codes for CASSLLESSGNTIYF. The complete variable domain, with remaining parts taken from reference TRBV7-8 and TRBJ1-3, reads GAGVSQSPRYKVAKRGQDVALRCDPISGHVSLFWYQQALGQGPEFLTYFQNEAQLDKSGLPSDRFFAERPEGSVSTLKIQRTQQEDSAVYLCASSLLESSGNTIYFGEGSWLTVV.

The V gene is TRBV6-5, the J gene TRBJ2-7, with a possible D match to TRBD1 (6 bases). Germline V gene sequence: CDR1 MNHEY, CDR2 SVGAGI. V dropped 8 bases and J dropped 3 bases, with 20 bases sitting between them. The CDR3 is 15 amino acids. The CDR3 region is CASSSLGAFSYEQYF. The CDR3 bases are TGTGCCAGCTCATCCCTGGGGGCCTTCAGCTACGAGCAGTACTTC.